This is a list of T cell receptor beta chains from one sample in a study of shared clonotypes between healthy human individuals. Here immunoSEQ multiplex PCR was the method, and the copy in TCRdb shows in-frame clones only, minus some. The table includes about 1.1 million clones, roughly 74% detected once. Sequencing was performed on memory CD4+ T cells from PBMCs. The source of these receptors is a man between 18 and 35 years old in good health. Some clones in this sample may be carry-over from other donors' samples. The CDR3 runs from the conserved cysteine through the conserved F or W. A D gene is named only where the DNA matches it firmly. Clone size is shown for a subset of rows, as once, few, many or a class of expanded clone.

v_call: TRBV10-3; clone_size: .; j_call: TRBJ2-3; d_call: .; cdr3_nt: TGTGCCATCGGGACTAGCACAGATACGCAGTATTTT; cdr3_aa: CAIGTSTDTQYF
v_call: TRBV4-1; clone_size: .; j_call: TRBJ2-3; d_call: .; cdr3_nt: TGCGCCAGCAGCCAAGTCGGAAGGGAAGGCGGGACAGATACGCAGTATTTT; cdr3_aa: CASSQVGREGGTDTQYF
v_call: TRBV28; clone_size: .; j_call: TRBJ1-1; d_call: .; cdr3_nt: TGTGCCAGCACCACCCTGGGAGAGGGGGAAGCTTTCTTT; cdr3_aa: CASTTLGEGEAFF
v_call: TRBV2; clone_size: .; j_call: TRBJ1-1; d_call: TRBD1; cdr3_nt: TGTGCCAGCAGTGGACAGGGGGTGAACACTGAAGCTTTCTTT; cdr3_aa: CASSGQGVNTEAFF
v_call: TRBV27; clone_size: .; j_call: TRBJ2-7; d_call: TRBD2; cdr3_nt: TGTGCCAGCAGTTTGGGACTAGTCGGGTACTACGAGCAGTACTTC; cdr3_aa: CASSLGLVGYYEQYF
v_call: TRBV11-1; clone_size: .; j_call: TRBJ2-7; d_call: TRBD1; cdr3_nt: TGTGCCAGCAGCCCAGGACAGGGGGCCTACGAGCAGTACTTC; cdr3_aa: CASSPGQGAYEQYF
v_call: TRBV7-2; clone_size: .; j_call: TRBJ1-5; d_call: .; cdr3_nt: TGTGCCAGCAGCTTAGGTCAGGGAGTGACTCAGCCCCAGCATTTT; cdr3_aa: CASSLGQGVTQPQHF
v_call: TRBV18; clone_size: .; j_call: TRBJ1-3; d_call: .; cdr3_nt: TGTGCCAGCTCACTCCAGGGGACCTCTGGAAACACCATATATTTT; cdr3_aa: CASSLQGTSGNTIYF
v_call: TRBV2; clone_size: .; j_call: TRBJ2-2; d_call: .; cdr3_nt: TGTGCCAGCAGATGGGACGGCAACACCGGGGAGCTGTTTTTT; cdr3_aa: CASRWDGNTGELFF
v_call: TRBV9; clone_size: few; j_call: TRBJ1-1; d_call: .; cdr3_nt: TGTGCCAGCAGCGTAGAGGCAGGGATGAGCACTGAAGCTTTCTTT; cdr3_aa: CASSVEAGMSTEAFF
v_call: TRBV7-3; clone_size: .; j_call: TRBJ2-6; d_call: .; cdr3_nt: TGTGCCAGCAGCTTAGGGACGACAGTCAGCGGGGCCAACGTCCTGACTTTC; cdr3_aa: CASSLGTTVSGANVLTF
v_call: TRBV10-3; clone_size: .; j_call: TRBJ2-7; d_call: TRBD1; cdr3_nt: TGTGCCATCAGTGATGCGCGGGACAGGCCTCTCGAGCAGTACTTC; cdr3_aa: CAISDARDRPLEQYF
v_call: TRBV5-4; clone_size: .; j_call: TRBJ2-7; d_call: .; cdr3_nt: TGTGCCAGCAGCCCTTTGGGGGGGCCTCATAGTGAGCAGTACTTC; cdr3_aa: CASSPLGGPHSEQYF